This T cell receptor (beta chain) is drawn from a study of T cell responses to AZD1222 COVID-19 vaccine. Comment on this clone: The antigen is undetermined.

Study-wide results and caveats: No repertoire was sampled before or during the peak T cell response, only after it. Spike-spanning, vaccine-associated CD4 TCRs were dominant at 160-218 and 743-854. Females made up more of the donors, who were largely white British, and clonal diversity may have come out too low.

This CDR3 comprises 16 residues. Trimming cost V 4 bases and J 8 bases, with 23 bases left between them. The germline V gene encodes CDR1 SGHVS and CDR2 FNYEAQ. Clones were read by immunoSEQ multiplex PCR, and TCRdb kept only the in-frame ones, dropping some. In the table there are about 110,000 clones, about 90% of which are singletons. The source is an adult in good health. The chain joins TRBV7-6 to TRBJ1-2; tentatively, D is TRBD1 (6 bases). The sample consisted of peripheral blood, taken on day 0 of AZD1222 vaccination. CDR3 DNA sequence: TGTGCCAGCAGCTCGTTATCCCCGGACAGCAGGAAGGGCTACACCTTC. This sequence encodes CASSSLSPDSRKGYTF.